This T cell receptor (beta chain) was sequenced for a study of graft-versus-host responses after intestinal transplantation. Produced via immunoSEQ multiplex PCR; TCRdb's table is partial and in-frame only. The sample has over 70,000 clones, 90% seen once. CDR1 and CDR2 (germline): SNHLY, FYNNEI. Trimming cost V 7 bases and J 4 bases, with 14 bases left between them. The CDR3 is 15 amino acids. About this clone itself: Its antigen is not identified.

This chain joins TRBV2 and TRBJ1-6; TRBD1 might be the D (6 bases). The sequence came from a human donor who was the organ donor for an intestinal transplant. The sample was unstimulated CD8+ T cells sorted from spleen or lymph node cells, taken before transplant. The CDR3 here is CASKEDSPYNSPLHF. In DNA, the CDR3 is TGTGCCAGCAAGGAGGACAGTCCATATAATTCACCCCTCCACTTT.